This entry features one TCR beta chain sequence. Its antigen is not known. This sample stems from a study of long-term antiretroviral therapy in people with HIV. Study-level information: It was about a decade after the earliest samples that the 2015 immediate-ART recommendation appeared.

The authors ran the immunoSEQ assay, v3.0, at survey level. Some clones are missing from TCRdb's copy, which holds only in-frame ones; the method was immunoSEQ multiplex PCR. The sample consists of 11,000 to 15,000 clones, 75% to 85% of them appearing once. The study's findings and limits: No data on ART adherence, viral resistance or therapy changes.

This specimen was unsorted PBMCs, taken 0.4 years after starting antiretroviral therapy. This clonotype was obtained from a man aged 30 to 45 with HIV.

Written as DNA, the CDR3 is TGTGCCAGCAGCCCTCGCGGGGGGATAGGGGAAAAACTGTTTTTT. Its protein is CASSPRGGIGEKLFF. This chain links TRBV11-2 with TRBJ1-4; a weak D match, TRBD1 (5 bases). Trimming shortened V by 5 bases and J by 8 bases, and 18 bases separated the two germline ends. The CDR3 covers 15 residues. CDR1 is SGHAT, CDR2 FQNNGV, per germline.